This T cell receptor beta chain was documented in a study of cytomegalovirus exposure and HLA in healthy donors. This CDR3 has 12 residues. The J segment lost 8 bases and the V segment lost 7 bases, leaving 5 bases of the junction unmatched. Germline V gene data show CDR1 as MNHEY and CDR2 as SVGAGI. Clones were read by immunoSEQ multiplex PCR, and TCRdb kept only the in-frame ones, dropping some. Among fewer than 400,000 clones listed, around 90% were seen once. There are a few counts of this clone. The chain has TRBV6-5 and TRBJ1-1; 9 bases agree with TRBD1. Sequenced sample: PBMCs. The TCR comes from a man aged 25-40 years in good health and CMV-seronegative. This CDR3 reads CASITGGGEAFF. The CDR3 DNA sequence: TGTGCCAGCATTACAGGGGGCGGGGAAGCTTTCTTT.